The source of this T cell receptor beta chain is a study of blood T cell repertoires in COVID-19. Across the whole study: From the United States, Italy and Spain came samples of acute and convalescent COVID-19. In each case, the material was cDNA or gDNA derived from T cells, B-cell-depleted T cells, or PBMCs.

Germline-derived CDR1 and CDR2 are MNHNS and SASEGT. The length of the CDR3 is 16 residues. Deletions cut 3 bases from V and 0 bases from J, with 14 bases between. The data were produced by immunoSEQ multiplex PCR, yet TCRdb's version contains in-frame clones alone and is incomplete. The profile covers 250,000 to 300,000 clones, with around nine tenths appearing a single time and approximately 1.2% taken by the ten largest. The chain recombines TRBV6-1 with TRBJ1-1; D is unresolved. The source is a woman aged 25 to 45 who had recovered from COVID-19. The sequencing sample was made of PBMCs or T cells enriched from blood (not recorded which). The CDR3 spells CASSDPPGLLNTEAFF. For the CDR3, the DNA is TGTGCCAGCAGTGATCCCCCCGGACTATTGAACACTGAAGCTTTCTTT.